Below are 17 T cell receptor beta chains sequenced from a single sample in a study of cytomegalovirus exposure and HLA in healthy donors. The PCR had 60 Vbeta and 13 Jbeta primers. Repertoires were generated with immunoSEQ multiplex PCR, while TCRdb's copy carries only in-frame clones and drops some. The sample consists of 35,000 to 50,000 clones, about 50% of them appearing once. The source material was PBMCs. Source of these receptors: a human donor in good health.

The rearrangement joins TRBV9 to TRBJ2-1, with D possibly matching TRBD1 (6 bases). Germline CDR1 reads SGDLS; CDR2 reads YYNGEE. Trimming shortened V by 4 bases and J by 6 bases, and 17 bases separated the two germline ends. The CDR3 loop spans 15 amino acids. CDR3 sequence reads: CASSPQTGRGNEQFF. The CDR3 DNA reads as TGTGCCAGCAGCCCCCAAACGGGCAGGGGCAATGAGCAGTTCTTC.

This clone appeared a few times. The J gene is TRBJ2-1, the V gene TRBV6-1, with TRBD2 matching 10 bases. The CDR3 spans 15 residues. V lost 4 bases and J lost 4; bases outside the gene matches: 4. The germline V gene has CDR1 MNHNS and CDR2 SASEGT. CDR3 amino acids: CASSGTSGEYNEQFF. CDR3 coding DNA: TGTGCCAGCAGTGGTACTAGCGGGGAATACAATGAGCAGTTCTTC.

This clone was detected only a few times. The rearrangement joins TRBV2 to TRBJ1-2; TRBD1 matches 8 bases. V shed 6 bases, J shed 8 bases, and the junction held 8 bases outside the gene matches. This CDR3 is 13 amino acids long. Germline-derived CDR1 and CDR2 are SNHLY and FYNNEI. Here the CDR3 reads CASRTPGGEGYTF. CDR3 DNA: TGTGCCAGCAGAACCCCAGGGGGCGAGGGCTACACCTTC.

The chain employs TRBV7-2 and TRBJ1-2; D gene uncertain. The CDR3 has 14 amino acids. Trimming cost V 3 bases and J 0 bases, with 8 bases left between them. Germline CDR1 reads SGHTA; CDR2 reads FQGNSA. CDR3 protein: CASSLNGANYGYTF. The CDR3 DNA is TGTGCCAGCAGCTTGAACGGGGCTAACTATGGCTACACCTTC.

There are a few counts of this clone. The chain has TRBV7-2 and TRBJ2-4; 10 bases align to TRBD1. V was clipped by 1 base and J by 0 bases; unmatched bases: 9. This CDR3 is built from 19 residues. Germline values: CDR1 SGHTA, CDR2 FQGNSA. CDR3 region: CASSLEGQGIKRAKNIQYF. In DNA form, the CDR3 reads TGTGCCAGCAGCTTAGAGGGACAGGGGATAAAAAGAGCCAAAAACATTCAGTACTTC.

This clone was counted a few times. This chain connects TRBV7-9 to TRBJ1-2, with TRBD1 matching over 7 bases. The CDR3 runs to 16 residues. V shed 1 base and J 0 bases; nucleotides not matched to a gene: 5. CDR1 and CDR2 (germline): SEHNR, FQNEAQ (reference sequence). This chain's CDR3 is CASSLGQGLTNYGYTF. The CDR3 region has the DNA TGTGCCAGCAGCTTAGGACAGGGTTTAACTAACTATGGCTACACCTTC. The full variable domain, with the rest looked up from reference TRBV7-9 and TRBJ1-2, is DTGVSQNPRHKITKRGQNVTFRCDPISEHNRLYWYRQTLGQGPEFLTYFQNEAQLEKSRLLSDRFSAERPKGSFSTLEIQRTEQGDSAMYLCASSLGQGLTNYGYTFGSGTRLTVV.

This chain uses TRBV28 with TRBJ1-5, with TRBD1 matching 10 bases. Germline CDR1 and CDR2: MDHEN and SYDVKM. Trimming removed 6 bases from V and 8 bases from J; junction bases left unmatched: 10. This CDR3 contains 15 residues. For the CDR3, the DNA is TGTGCCAGCAGGGGAGGGACAGGGGTCGAGGAGCCCCAGCATTTT. It translates to CASRGGTGVEEPQHF.

V gene TRBV5-5 combines with J gene TRBJ2-3; TRBD1 matches at 9 bases. Trimming took 4 bases from V and 6 from J; bases not matched to a gene: 3. This CDR3 is 13 amino acids long. Germline V lookup: CDR1 SGHKS, CDR2 YYEKEE (reference sequence). The CDR3 DNA reads TGTGCCAGCAGCCGGGACAGGGAGGATACGCAGTATTTT. It encodes CASSRDREDTQYF.

In DNA, the CDR3 is TGCGCCAGCAGCCAACTTTCCACCCAGGGACTCCTATACAATGAGCAGTTCTTC. This encodes CASSQLSTQGLLYNEQFF. This rearrangement joins TRBV4-1 to TRBJ2-1; D may be TRBD2 (6 bases). V shed 2 bases and J shed 4 bases, with 21 bases lying between them. Per the germline V gene, CDR1 is MGHRA and CDR2 is YSYEKL. CDR3 length: 18 amino acids.

V gene TRBV14 combines with J gene TRBJ2-7; no clear D gene. The CDR3 is 17 amino acids. V was clipped by 0 bases and J by 0 bases, with 15 bases between them. From germline, CDR1 is SGHDN and CDR2 FVKESK. DNA for the CDR3: TGTGCCAGCAGCCAAGATCTGTCTCCAGGCTACTCCTACGAGCAGTACTTC. Its protein product is CASSQDLSPGYSYEQYF.

This clone was counted between two and nine times. The CDR3 sequence: CASGRGEGNQPQHF. The CDR3 DNA is TGTGCTAGTGGAAGGGGGGAGGGTAATCAGCCCCAGCATTTT. The chain combines TRBV12-5 with TRBJ1-5, with D possibly TRBD1 on 6 matching bases. The germline gives CDR1 LGHNT, CDR2 FRNRAP. The CDR3 runs 14 residues. Trimming took off 6 bases at V and 4 bases at J, with 13 bases between the two ends.

This clone was counted a few times. The rearrangement uses TRBV11-1 and TRBJ1-1, with 9 positions matching TRBD1. V shed 4 bases, J shed 6 bases, and the junction held 12 bases outside the gene matches. CDR3 length: 16 residues. Germline CDR1 reads SGHAT; CDR2 reads FQDESV (reference sequence). CDR3 bases: TGTGCCAGCAGCTCCTCACGGTGGGACAGGGAGGCTGAAGCTTTCTTT. Protein product: CASSSSRWDREAEAFF.

The genes are TRBV5-1 and TRBJ1-1, with a tentative D call TRBD1 (6 bases). Germline CDR1 and CDR2: SGHRS and YFSETQ. V was trimmed by 4 bases and J by 5 bases, leaving 18 bases between them. This CDR3 is 15 amino acids long. CDR3: CASSQGGGARTEAFF. The CDR3 region has the DNA TGCGCCAGCAGCCAAGGGGGGGGCGCGCGGACTGAAGCTTTCTTT.

V usage is TRBV4-2 and J usage is TRBJ2-1; D gene ambiguous. The V gene's germline CDR1 is LGHNA and CDR2 YNFKEQ. CDR3 length: 19 residues. Trimming took off 0 bases at V and 3 bases at J, with 21 bases between the two ends. The CDR3 region has the DNA TGTGCCAGCAGCCAAGATTTCGACGTAGACCGTCCGGGCTACAATGAGCAGTTCTTC. It is translated as CASSQDFDVDRPGYNEQFF.

This chain links TRBV19 with TRBJ2-1; 9 bases are a match to TRBD2. The CDR3 extends over 15 amino acids. With 7 bases clipped from V and 5 bases from J, the junction kept 9 bases outside the gene matches. CDR1 and CDR2 from the germline V gene are LNHDA and SQIVND (reference sequence). The CDR3 DNA reads TGTGCCAGTAACCCCCAACTAGCGGGTCACAATGAGCAGTTCTTC. Translation: CASNPQLAGHNEQFF.

This clone came up once. This sequence joins TRBV7-2 and TRBJ2-1, with 15 bases aligning to TRBD2. J was trimmed by 14 bases and V by 1 base; bases with no gene match: 3. The CDR3 extends over 14 amino acids. CDR1 and CDR2 (germline): SGHTA, FQGNSA. CDR3 nucleotide sequence: TGTGCCAGCAGCTTAGGGACTAGCGGGAGGGCCGAGTTCTTC. Translation gives CASSLGTSGRAEFF.

This clone was detected only a few times. This likely reflects a read error, since a far larger clone is one base away. The rearrangement links TRBV11-2 to TRBJ2-7; D remains unclear. Matching the DNA end better, TRBJ2-1 makes the J call doubtful. The CDR3 has 15 residues. The germline V gene encodes CDR1 SGHAT and CDR2 FQNNGV. The chain's CDR3 is CASSLDLPRLSVQFF. CDR3 DNA: TGTGCCAGCAGCTTAGATCTGCCCAGGTTGTCCGTGCAGTTCTTC.